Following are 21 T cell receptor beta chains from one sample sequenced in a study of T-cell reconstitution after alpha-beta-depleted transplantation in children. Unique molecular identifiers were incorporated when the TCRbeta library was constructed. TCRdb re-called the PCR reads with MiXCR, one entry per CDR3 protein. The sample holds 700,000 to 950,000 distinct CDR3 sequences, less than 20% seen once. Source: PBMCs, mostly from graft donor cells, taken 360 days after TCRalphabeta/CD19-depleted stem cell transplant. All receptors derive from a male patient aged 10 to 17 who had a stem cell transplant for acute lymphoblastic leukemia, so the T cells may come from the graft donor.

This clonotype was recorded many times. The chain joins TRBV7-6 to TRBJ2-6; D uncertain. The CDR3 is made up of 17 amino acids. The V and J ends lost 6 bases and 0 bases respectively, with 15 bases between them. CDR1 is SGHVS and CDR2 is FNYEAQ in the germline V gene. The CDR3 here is CASSFPLTRSGANVLTF. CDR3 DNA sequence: TGTGCCAGCAGTTTTCCTTTGACTCGCTCTGGGGCCAACGTCCTGACTTTC.

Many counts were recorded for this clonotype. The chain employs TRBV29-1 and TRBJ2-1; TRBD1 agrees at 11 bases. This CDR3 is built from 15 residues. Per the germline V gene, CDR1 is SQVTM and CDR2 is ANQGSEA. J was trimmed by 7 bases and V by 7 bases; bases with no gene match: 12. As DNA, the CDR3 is TGCAGCGCCTTGAGATCGGGACAGGGGGTGAATGAGCAGTTCTTC. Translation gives CSALRSGQGVNEQFF.

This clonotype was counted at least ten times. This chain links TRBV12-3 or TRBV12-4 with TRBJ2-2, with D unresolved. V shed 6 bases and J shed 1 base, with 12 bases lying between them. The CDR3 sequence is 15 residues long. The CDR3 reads CASSPGGWNTGELFF. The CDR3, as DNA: TGTGCCAGCAGCCCCGGCGGATGGAACACCGGGGAGCTGTTTTTT.

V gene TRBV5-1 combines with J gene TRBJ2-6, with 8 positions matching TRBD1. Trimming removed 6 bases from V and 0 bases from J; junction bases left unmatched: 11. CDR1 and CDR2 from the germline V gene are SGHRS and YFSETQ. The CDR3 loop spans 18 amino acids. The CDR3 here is CASNVWGQAISGANVLTF. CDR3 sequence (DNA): TGCGCCAGCAACGTGTGGGGACAGGCCATCTCTGGGGCCAACGTCCTGACTTTC.

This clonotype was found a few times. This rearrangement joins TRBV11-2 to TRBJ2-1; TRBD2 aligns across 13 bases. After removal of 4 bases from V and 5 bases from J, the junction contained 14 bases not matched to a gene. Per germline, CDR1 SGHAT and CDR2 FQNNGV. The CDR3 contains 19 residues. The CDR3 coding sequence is TGTGCCAGCAGCTCCACTAGCGGGAGGGCCGGGGTAAGAAACAATGAGCAGTTCTTC. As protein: CASSSTSGRAGVRNNEQFF.

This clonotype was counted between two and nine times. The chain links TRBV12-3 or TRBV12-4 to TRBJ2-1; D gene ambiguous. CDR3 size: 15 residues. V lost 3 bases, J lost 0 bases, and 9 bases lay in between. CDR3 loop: CASSFLRSSYNEQFF. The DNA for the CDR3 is TGTGCCAGCAGTTTTTTGAGAAGCTCCTACAATGAGCAGTTCTTC.

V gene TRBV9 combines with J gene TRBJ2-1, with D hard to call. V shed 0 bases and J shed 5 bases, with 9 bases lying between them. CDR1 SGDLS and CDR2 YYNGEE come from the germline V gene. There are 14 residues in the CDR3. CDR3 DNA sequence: TGTGCCAGCAGCGTAGATAGGCTGGACAATGAGCAGTTCTTC. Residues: CASSVDRLDNEQFF.

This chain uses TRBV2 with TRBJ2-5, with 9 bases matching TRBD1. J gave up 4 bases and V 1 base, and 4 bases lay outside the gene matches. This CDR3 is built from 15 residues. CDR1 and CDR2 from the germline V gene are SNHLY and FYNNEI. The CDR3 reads CASSEDRGRGETQYF. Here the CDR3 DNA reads TGTGCCAGCAGTGAAGACAGGGGGCGAGGAGAGACCCAGTACTTC.

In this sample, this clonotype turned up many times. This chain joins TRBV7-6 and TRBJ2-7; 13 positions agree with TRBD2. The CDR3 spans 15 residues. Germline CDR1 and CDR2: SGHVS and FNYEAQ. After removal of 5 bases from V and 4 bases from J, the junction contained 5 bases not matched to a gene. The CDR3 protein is CASSVWGLAGYEQYF. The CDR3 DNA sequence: TGTGCCAGCAGCGTATGGGGACTAGCGGGATACGAGCAGTACTTC. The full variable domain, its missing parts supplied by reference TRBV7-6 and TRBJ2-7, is GAGVSQSPRYKVTKRGQDVALRCDPISGHVSLYWYRQALGQGPEFLTYFNYEAQQDKSGLPNDRFSAERPEGSISTLTIQRTEQRDSAMYRCASSVWGLAGYEQYFGPGTRLTVT.

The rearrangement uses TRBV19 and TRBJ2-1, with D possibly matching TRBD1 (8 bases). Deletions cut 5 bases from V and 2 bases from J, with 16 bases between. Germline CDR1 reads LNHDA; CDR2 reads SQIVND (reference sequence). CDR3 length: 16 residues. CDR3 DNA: TGTGCCAGTAGTCAACAGGGGGGGAGCCCCTACAATGAGCAGTTCTTC. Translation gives CASSQQGGSPYNEQFF.

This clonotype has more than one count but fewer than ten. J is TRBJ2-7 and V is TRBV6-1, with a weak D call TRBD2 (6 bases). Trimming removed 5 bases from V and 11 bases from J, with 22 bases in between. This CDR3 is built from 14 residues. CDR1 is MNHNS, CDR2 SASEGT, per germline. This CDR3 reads CASSLRDRIGEEYF. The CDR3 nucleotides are TGTGCCAGCAGTCTTAGGGACCGGATTGGGGAGGAGTACTTC.

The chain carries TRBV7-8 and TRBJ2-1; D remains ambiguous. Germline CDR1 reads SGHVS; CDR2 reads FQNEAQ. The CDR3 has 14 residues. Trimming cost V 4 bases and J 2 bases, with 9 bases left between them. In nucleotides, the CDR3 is TGTGCCAGCAGCTACCGACGGACCTACAATGAGCAGTTCTTC. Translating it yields CASSYRRTYNEQFF.

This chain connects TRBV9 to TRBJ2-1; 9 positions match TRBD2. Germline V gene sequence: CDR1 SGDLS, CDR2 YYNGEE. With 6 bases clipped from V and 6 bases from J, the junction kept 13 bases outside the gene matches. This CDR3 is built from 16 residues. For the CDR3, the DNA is TGTGCCAGCACGTTTGGGGAGGGACTAGCCGTCAATGAGCAGTTCTTC. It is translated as CASTFGEGLAVNEQFF.

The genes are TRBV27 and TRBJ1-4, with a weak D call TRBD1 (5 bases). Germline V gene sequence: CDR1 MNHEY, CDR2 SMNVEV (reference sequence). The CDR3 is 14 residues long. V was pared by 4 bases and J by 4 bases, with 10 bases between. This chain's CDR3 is CASSYQGNNEKLFF. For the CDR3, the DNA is TGTGCCAGCAGTTATCAGGGAAATAATGAAAAACTGTTTTTT.

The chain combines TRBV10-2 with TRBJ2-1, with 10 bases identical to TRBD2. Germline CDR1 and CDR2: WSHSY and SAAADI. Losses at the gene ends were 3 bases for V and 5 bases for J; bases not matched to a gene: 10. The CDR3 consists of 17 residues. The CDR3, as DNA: TGCGCCAGCAGTGACCCTCGCAGCGGGAGGGGTAACAATGAGCAGTTCTTC. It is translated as CASSDPRSGRGNNEQFF.

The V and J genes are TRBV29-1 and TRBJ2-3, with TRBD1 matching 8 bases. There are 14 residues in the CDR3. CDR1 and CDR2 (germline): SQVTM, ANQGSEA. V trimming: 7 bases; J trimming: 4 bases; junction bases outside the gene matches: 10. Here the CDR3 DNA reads TGCAGCGCCCAGGGGGCGGTGATCGCAGATACGCAGTATTTT. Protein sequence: CSAQGAVIADTQYF.

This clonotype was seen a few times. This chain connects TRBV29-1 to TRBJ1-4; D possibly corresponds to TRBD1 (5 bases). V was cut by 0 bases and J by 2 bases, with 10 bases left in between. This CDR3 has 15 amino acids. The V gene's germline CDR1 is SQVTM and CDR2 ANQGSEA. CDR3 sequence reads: CSVEDIGGTNEKLFF. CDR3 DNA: TGCAGCGTTGAAGATATCGGGGGTACTAATGAAAAACTGTTTTTT.

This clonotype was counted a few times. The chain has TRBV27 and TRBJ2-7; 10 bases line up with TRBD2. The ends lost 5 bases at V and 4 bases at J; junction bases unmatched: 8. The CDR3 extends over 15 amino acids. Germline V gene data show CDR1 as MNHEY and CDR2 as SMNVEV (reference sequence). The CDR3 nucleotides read TGTGCCAGCAGTCGTCTAGCGGGAGAAGCGTACGAGCAGTACTTC. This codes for CASSRLAGEAYEQYF.

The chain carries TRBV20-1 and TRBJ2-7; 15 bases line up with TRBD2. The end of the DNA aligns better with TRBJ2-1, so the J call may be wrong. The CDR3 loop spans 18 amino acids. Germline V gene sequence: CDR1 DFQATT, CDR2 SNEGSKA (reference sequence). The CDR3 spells CSARDGLAGGPVAYEQFF. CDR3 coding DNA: TGCAGTGCTAGAGATGGACTAGCGGGAGGGCCAGTGGCCTACGAGCAGTTCTTC.

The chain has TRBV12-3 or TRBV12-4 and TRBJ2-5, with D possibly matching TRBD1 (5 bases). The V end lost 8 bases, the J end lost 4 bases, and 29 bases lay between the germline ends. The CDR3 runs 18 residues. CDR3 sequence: CASRRPRSDRTLRETQYF. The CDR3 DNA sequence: TGTGCCAGCCGGCGGCCAAGATCAGACAGAACCCTTAGAGAGACCCAGTACTTC.

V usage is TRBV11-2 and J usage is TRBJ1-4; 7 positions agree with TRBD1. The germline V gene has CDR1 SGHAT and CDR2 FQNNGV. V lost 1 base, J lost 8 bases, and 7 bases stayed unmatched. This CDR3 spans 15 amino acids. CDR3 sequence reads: CASSLVPLRGEKLFF. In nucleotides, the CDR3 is TGTGCCAGCAGCTTAGTTCCCCTCAGGGGGGAAAAACTGTTTTTT.